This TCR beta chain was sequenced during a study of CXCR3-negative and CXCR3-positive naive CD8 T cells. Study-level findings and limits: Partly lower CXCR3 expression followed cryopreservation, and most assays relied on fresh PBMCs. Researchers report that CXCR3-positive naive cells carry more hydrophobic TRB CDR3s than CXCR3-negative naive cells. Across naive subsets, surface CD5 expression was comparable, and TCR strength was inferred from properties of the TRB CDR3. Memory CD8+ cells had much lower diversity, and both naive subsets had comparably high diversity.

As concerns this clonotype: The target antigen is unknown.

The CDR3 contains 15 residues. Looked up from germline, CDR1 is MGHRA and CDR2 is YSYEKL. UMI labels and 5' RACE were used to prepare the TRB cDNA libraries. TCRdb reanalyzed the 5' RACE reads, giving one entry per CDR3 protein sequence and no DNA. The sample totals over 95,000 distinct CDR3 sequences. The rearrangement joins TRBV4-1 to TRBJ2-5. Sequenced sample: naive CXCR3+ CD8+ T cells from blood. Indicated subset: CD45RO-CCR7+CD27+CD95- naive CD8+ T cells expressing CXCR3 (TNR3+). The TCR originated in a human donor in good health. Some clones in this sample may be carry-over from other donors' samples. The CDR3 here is CASSQDIGEFETQYF.